This TCR beta chain was sequenced for a study of blood T cell repertoires in COVID-19. There are 15 residues in the CDR3. Germline CDR1 ENHRY, CDR2 SYGVKD. V was clipped by 8 bases and J by 2 bases, with 18 bases between them. TCRdb keeps only in-frame clones here, not all; method: immunoSEQ multiplex PCR. The profile covers about 300,000 clones, with roughly 89% appearing a single time and roughly 2.8% taken by the ten largest. The sequenced sample was PBMCs or T cells enriched from blood (not recorded which). The chain has TRBV10-3 and TRBJ1-1, with a tentative D call TRBD1 (6 bases). The TCR originated in a woman aged 45-65 years who had been exposed to COVID-19. Here the CDR3 DNA reads TGTGCCATCCGGTCACACCGGACAGTTAACACTGAAGCTTTCTTT. Translating gives CAIRSHRTVNTEAFF.